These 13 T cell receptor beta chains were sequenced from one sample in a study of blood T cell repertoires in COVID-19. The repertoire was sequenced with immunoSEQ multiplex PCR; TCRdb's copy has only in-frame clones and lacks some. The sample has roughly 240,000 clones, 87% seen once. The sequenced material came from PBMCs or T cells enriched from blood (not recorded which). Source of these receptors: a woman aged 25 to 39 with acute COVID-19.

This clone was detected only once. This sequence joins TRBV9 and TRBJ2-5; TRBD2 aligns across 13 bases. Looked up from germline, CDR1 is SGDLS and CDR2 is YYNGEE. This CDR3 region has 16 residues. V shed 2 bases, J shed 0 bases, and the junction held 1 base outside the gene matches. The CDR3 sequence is CASSVTSGGNQETQYF. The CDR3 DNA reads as TGTGCCAGCAGCGTGACTAGCGGGGGGAACCAAGAGACCCAGTACTTC.

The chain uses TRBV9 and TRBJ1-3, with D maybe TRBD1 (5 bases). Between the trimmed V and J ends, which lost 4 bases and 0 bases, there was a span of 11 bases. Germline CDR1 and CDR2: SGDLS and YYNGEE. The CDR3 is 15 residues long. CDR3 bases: TGTGCCAGCAGCCGGGGGGTACTCTCTGGAAACACCATATATTTT. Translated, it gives CASSRGVLSGNTIYF.

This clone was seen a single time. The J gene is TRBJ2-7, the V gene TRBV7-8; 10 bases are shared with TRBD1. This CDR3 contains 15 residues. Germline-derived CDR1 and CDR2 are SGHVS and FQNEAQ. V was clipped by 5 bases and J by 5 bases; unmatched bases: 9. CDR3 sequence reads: CASSATGGASNEQYF. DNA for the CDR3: TGTGCCAGCAGCGCGACAGGGGGCGCGTCCAACGAGCAGTACTTC.

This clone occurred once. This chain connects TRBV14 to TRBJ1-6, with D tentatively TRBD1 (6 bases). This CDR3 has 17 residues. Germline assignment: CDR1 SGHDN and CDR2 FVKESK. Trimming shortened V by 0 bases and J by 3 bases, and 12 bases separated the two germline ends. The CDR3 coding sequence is TGTGCCAGCAGCCAAGATAGTTACAGGGTCTATAATTCACCCCTCCACTTT. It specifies CASSQDSYRVYNSPLHF.

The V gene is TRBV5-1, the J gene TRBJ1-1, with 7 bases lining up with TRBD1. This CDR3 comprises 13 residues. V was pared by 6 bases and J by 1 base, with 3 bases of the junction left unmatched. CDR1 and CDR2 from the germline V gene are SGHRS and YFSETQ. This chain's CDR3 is CASTRTGNTEAFF. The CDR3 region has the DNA TGCGCCAGCACCAGGACAGGGAACACTGAAGCTTTCTTT.

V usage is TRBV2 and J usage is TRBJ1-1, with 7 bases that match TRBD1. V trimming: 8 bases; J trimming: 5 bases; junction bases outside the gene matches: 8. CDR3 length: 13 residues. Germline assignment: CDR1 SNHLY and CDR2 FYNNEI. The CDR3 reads CASLRGPITEAFF. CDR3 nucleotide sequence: TGTGCCAGCTTAAGGGGGCCCATAACTGAAGCTTTCTTT.

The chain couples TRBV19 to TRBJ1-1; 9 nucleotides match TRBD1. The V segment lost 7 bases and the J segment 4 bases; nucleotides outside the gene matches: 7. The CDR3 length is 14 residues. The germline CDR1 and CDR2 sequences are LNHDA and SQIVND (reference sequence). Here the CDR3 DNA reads TGTGCCAGTACAGCGACAGGGGGAGTCACTGAAGCTTTCTTT. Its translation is CASTATGGVTEAFF.

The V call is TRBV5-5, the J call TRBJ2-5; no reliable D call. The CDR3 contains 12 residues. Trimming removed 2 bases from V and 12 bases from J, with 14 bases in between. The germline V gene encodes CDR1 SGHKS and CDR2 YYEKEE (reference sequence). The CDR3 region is CASSFVGAEEYF. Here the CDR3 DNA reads TGTGCCAGCAGCTTTGTCGGAGCAGAGGAGTACTTC.

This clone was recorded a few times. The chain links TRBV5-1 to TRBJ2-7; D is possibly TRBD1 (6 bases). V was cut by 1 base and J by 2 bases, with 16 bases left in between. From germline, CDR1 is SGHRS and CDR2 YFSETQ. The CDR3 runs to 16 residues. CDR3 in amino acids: CASSLFQLQGPYEQYF. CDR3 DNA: TGCGCCAGCAGCTTGTTCCAGTTACAGGGTCCCTACGAGCAGTACTTC.

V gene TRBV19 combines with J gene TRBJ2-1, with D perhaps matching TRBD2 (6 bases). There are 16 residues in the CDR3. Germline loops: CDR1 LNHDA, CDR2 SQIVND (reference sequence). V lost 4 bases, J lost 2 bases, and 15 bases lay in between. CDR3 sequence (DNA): TGTGCCAGTAGTACAGACGGGGGTGTCCCCTACAATGAGCAGTTCTTC. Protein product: CASSTDGGVPYNEQFF.

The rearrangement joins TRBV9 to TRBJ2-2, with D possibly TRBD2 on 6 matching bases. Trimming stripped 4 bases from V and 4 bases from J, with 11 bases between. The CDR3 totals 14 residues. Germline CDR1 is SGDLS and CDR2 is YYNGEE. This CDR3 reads CASSFTGGTGELFF. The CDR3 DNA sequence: TGTGCCAGCAGCTTCACCGGGGGCACCGGGGAGCTGTTTTTT.

CDR3 in amino acids: CASSPRGGIDTQYF. For the CDR3, the DNA is TGTGCCAGCAGCCCCCGGGGGGGTATAGATACGCAGTATTTT. J is TRBJ2-3 and V is TRBV5-8; 8 nucleotides line up with TRBD2. The CDR3 extends over 14 amino acids. In germline, CDR1 is SGHTS, CDR2 YDEGEE. Unmatched junction bases numbered 6, after V lost 4 bases and J lost 5 bases.

The CDR3 nucleotides are TGTGCCAGCAGTTTGAGTCTGCGACAGCCCCAGCATTTT. Translated: CASSLSLRQPQHF. The V gene is TRBV12-3 or TRBV12-4, the J gene TRBJ1-5; no clear D gene. The ends were cut back, 3 bases at V and 7 bases at J, with 10 bases in the middle. CDR3 length: 13 amino acids.